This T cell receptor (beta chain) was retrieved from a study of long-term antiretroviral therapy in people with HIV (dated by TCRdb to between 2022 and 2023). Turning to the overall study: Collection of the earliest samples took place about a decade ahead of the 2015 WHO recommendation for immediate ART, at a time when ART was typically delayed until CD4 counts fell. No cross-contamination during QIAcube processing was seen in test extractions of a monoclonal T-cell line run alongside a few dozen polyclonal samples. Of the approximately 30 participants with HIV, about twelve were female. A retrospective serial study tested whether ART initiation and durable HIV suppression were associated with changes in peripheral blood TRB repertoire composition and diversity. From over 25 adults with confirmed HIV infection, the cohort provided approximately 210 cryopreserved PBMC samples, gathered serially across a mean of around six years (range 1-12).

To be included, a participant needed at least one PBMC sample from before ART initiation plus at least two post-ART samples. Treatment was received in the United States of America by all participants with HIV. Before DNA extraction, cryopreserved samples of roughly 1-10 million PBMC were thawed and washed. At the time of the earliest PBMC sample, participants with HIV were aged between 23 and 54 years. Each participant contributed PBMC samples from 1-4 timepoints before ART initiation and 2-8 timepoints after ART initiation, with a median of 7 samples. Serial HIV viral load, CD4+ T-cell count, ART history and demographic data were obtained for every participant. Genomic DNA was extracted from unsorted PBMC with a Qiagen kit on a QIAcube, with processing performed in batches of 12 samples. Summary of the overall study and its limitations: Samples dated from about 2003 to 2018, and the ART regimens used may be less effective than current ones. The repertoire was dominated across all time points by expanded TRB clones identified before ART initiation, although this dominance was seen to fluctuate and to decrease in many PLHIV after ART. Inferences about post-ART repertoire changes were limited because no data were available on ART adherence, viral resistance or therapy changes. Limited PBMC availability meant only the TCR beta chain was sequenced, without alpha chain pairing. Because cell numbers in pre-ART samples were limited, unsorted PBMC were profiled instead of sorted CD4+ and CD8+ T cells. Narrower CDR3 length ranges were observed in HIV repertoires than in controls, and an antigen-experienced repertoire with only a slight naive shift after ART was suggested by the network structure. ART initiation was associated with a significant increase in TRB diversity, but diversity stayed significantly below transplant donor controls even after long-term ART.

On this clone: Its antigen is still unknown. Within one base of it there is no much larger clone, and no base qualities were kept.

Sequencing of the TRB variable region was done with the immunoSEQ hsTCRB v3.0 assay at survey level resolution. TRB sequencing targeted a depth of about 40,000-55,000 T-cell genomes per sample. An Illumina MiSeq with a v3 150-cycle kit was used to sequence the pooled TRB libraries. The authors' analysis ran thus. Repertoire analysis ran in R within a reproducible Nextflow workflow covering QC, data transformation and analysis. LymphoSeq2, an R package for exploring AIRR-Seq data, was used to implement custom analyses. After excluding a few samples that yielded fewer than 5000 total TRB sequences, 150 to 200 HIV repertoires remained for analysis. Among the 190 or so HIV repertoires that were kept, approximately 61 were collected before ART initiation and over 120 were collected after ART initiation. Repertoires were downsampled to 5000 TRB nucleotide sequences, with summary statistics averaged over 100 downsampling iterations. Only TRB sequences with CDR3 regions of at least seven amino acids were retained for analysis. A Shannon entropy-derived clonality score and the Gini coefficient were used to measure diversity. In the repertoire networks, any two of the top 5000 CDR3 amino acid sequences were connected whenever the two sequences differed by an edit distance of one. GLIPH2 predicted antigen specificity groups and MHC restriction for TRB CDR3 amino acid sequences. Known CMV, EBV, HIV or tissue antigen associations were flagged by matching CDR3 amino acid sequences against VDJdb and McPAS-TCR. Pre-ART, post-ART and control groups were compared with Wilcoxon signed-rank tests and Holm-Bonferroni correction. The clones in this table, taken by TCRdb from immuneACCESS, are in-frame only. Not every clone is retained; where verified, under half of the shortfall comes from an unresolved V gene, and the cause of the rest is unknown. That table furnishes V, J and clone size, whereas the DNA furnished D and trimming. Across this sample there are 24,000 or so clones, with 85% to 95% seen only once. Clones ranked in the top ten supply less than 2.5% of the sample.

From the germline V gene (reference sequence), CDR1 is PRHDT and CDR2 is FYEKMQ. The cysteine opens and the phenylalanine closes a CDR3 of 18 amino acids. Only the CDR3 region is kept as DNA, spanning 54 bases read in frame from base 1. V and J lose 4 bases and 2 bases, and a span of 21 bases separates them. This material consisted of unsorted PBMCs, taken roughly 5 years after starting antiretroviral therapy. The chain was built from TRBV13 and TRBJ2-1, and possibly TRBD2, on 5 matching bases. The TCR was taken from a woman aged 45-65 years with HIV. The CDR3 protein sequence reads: CASSSPLGATNTYNEQFF. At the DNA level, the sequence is TGTGCCAGCAGCTCCCCACTCGGAGCGACTAACACCTACAATGAGCAGTTCTTC.